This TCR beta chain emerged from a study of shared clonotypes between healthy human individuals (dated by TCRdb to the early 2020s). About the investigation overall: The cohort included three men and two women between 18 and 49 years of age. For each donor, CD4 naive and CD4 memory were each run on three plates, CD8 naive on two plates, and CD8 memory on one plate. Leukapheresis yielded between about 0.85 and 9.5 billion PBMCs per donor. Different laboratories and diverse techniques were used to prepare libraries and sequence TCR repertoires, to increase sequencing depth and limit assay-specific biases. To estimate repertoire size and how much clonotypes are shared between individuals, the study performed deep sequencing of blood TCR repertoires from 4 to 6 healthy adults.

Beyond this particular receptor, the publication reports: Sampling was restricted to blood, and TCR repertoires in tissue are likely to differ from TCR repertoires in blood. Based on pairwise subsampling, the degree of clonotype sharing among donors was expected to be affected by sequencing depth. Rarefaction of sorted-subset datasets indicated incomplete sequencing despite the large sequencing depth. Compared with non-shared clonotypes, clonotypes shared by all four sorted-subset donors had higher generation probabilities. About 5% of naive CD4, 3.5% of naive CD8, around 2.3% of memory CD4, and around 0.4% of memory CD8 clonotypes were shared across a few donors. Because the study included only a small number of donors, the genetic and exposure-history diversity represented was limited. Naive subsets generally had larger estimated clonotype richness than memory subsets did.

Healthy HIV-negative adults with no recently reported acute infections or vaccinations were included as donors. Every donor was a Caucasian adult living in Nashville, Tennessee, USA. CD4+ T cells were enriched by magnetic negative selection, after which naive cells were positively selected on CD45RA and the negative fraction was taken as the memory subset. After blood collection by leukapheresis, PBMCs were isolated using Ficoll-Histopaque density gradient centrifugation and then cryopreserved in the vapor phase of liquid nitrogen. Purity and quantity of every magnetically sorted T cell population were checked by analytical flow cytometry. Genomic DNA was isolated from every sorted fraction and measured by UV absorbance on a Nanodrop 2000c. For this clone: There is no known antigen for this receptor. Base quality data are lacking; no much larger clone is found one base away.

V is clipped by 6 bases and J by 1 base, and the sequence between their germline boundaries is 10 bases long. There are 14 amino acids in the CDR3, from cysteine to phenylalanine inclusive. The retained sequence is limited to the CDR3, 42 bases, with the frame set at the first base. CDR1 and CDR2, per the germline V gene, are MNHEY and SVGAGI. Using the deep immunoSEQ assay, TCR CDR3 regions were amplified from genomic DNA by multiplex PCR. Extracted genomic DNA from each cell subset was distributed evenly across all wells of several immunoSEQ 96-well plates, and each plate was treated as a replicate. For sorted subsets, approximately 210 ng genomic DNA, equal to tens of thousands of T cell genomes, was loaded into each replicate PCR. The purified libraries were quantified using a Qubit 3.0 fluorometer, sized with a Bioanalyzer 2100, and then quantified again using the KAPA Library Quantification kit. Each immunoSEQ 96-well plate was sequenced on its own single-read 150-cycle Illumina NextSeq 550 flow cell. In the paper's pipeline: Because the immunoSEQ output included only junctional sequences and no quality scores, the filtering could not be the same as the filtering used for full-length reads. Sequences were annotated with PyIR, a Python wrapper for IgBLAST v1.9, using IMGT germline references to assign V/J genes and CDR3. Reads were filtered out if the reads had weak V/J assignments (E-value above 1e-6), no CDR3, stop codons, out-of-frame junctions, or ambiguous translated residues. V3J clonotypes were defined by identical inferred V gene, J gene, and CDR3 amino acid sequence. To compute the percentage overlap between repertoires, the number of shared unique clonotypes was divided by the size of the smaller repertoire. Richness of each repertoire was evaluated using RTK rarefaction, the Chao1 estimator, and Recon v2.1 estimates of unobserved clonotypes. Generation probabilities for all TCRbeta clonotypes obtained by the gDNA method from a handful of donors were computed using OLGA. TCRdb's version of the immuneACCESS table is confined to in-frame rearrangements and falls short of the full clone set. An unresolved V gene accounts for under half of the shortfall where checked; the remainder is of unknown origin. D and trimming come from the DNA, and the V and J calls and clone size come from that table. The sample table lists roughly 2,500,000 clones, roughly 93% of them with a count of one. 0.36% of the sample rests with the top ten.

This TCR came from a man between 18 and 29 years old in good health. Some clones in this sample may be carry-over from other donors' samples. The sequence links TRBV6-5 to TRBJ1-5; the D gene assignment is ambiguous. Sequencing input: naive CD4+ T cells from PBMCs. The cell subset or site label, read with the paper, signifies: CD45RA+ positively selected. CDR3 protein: CASRTLDSNQPQHF. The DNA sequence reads TGTGCCAGCAGGACCCTCGACAGCAATCAGCCCCAGCATTTT.